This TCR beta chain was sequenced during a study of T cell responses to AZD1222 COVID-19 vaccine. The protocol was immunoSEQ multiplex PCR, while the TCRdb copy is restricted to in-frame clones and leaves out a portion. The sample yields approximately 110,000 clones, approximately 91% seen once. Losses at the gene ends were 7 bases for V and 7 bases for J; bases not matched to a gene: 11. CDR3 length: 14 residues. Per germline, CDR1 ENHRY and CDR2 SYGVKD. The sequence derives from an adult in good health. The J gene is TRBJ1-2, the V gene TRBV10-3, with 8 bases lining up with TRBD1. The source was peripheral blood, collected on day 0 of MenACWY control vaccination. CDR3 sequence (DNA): TGTGCCATCACCTCGGACAGGGCGAGGGGTGGCTACACCTTC. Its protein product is CAITSDRARGGYTF.